This T cell receptor (beta chain) came from a study of shared clonotypes between healthy human individuals. CDR3 length equals 15 residues. The V gene lost 4 bases and the J gene lost 1 base, with 14 bases spanning the gap. Profiling relied on immunoSEQ multiplex PCR, and the TCRdb table lists in-frame clones only, not all of them. The sample lists about 2 million clones; 85% to 95% were seen once. The receptor's source is a man younger than 35 in good health. The sequenced sample consisted of naive CD4+ T cells sorted from blood. Sample subset: CD45RA+ positively selected. J is TRBJ2-5 and V is TRBV5-3; TRBD2 is a possible D gene (6 bases). TRBV5-3 qualifies as an ORF whose function is uncertain. Written as DNA, the CDR3 is TGTGCCAGAAGCCTTCCCCGGGGGTTCCAAGAGACCCAGTACTTC. Translating gives CARSLPRGFQETQYF.